This record looks at one T cell receptor (beta chain) sequence and its context. Its specificity is not known. The length of the CDR3 is 18 residues. In germline, CDR1 is MNHEY, CDR2 SVGEGT. Trimming left V 0 bases short and J 4 bases short, with 21 bases between. The repertoire was sequenced with immunoSEQ multiplex PCR; TCRdb's copy has only in-frame clones and lacks some. This table has about 16,000 clones, 75% to 80% appearing once. With the ViraFEST assay, the study expanded antigen-specific CD4+ T cells using viral peptide pools, then sequenced them. When around 10 days of culture had elapsed, CD4+ T cells were isolated. The vaccine given was either BNT162b2 or mRNA-1273, in two doses. Cultures used roughly 2.2 million PBMC per well, approximately 10 IU/ml IL-2 and around 10 ug/ml peptides. The data were taken from a study of vaccination effects on CD4 cells after COVID-19. Study as a whole: Sampling occurred a median 72 days post second dose, range 14 to 241.

General study results and limits: Marked clonal contraction was seen in infection- and vaccine-induced clones late after vaccination.

V and J are TRBV6-2 or TRBV6-3 and TRBJ1-2; D uncertain. The sample here was CD4+ T cells from PBMCs cultured with HCoV-NL63 spike peptides, taken after COVID-19 vaccination. The receptor's source is a human donor who received a COVID-19 vaccine. The CDR3 bases are TGTGCCAGCAGTTACTCGCGCGGCCCGGGGTCTTCGCGCTATGGCTACACCTTC. It translates to CASSYSRGPGSSRYGYTF.